This paragraph reports one T cell receptor (beta chain). CDR1 is ENHRY, CDR2 SYGVKD, per germline. This CDR3 has 15 residues. V was clipped by 0 bases and J by 7 bases, with 12 bases between them. These data are taken from a study of cytomegalovirus exposure and HLA in healthy donors. In the PCR, 60 Vbeta and 13 Jbeta primers were used. Here immunoSEQ multiplex PCR was the method, and the copy in TCRdb shows in-frame clones only, minus some. The profile shows around 130,000 clones, just under 75% of them singletons. The sample taken for sequencing was PBMCs. The clonotype was recovered from a middle-aged man in good health and CMV-seropositive. The chain couples TRBV10-3 to TRBJ1-4, with D possibly matching TRBD1 (6 bases). CDR3: CAISESRGAGEKLFF. The CDR3 bases are TGTGCCATCAGTGAGTCTCGGGGGGCGGGTGAAAAACTGTTTTTT.